What follows is one TCR beta chain and its context. The clone's antigen remains unknown. No much larger clonotype is one base removed from it; base qualities were not supplied. These data originate in a study of cytomegalovirus exposure and HLA in healthy donors (TCRdb year 2017). Study-level background: In an earlier analysis of approximately 500 of the donors, 276 Gb of sequence data and approximately 100 million unique TCR beta sequences from about 179 million T cells were reported. To predict cytomegalovirus infection status, the study brought together high-throughput TCR immunosequencing, statistical association of individual TCRs with disease status, and machine learning. HLA typing included class I and class II loci at four-digit resolution. On average, roughly 240,000 unique TCR beta nucleotide sequences were sequenced per donor among 350 to 400 genotyped donors of the cohort, with 15% to 20% of those sequences being non-productive. A separate validation cohort of 90 to 150 different subjects was used in addition to the roughly 720-subject first cohort. Every repertoire in the discovery cohort had been generated on one and the same sequencing platform. To decide whether each TCR beta V gene segment behaved as functional or pseudogenic, an earlier analysis of 587 of the donors relied on high-throughput TCR beta sequencing. Of the roughly 400 genotyped donors, over 65% fell in the genetic ancestry cluster associated with self-reported Caucasian donors. The study aimed to test whether signatures of past pathogen exposure could be identified by cataloging public T cell receptors. Donor age, sex, ethnicity and CMV serostatus were collected together with the repertoire data. Because of strong linkage in the cohort, five DR-DQ haplotypes were treated as single units for association and clustering. Rather than using new phenotypic data, the later analysis identified candidate immune exposures from TCR beta sequences and from how often those sequences occurred across donors. An early release covering roughly 580 HLA-typed donors comprised 250 to 350 gigabases of sequencing data and some 79 million unique TCR sequences. The number of typed donors differed by locus: about 629-630 for A, B, C, DRB1 and DQB1; some 540 for DQA1; approximately 600 for DPA1; and around 450 for DPB1. The study used immunosequencing to profile the T cell repertoires of approximately 690 subjects and linked those repertoires to cytomegalovirus serostatus. A later genetic analysis took genome-wide SNP genotypes for about three fifths of the 666 donors and used that subset as a discovery cohort. To study patterns of TCR occurrence, a later analysis re-analyzed previously published TCR beta repertoires from 666 donors and added high-resolution HLA genotyping.

The cohort consisted of more than 650 healthy bone marrow donors. At the time of sampling, all cohort members were nominally healthy, though unrecorded immune exposures were likely present. The donor was CMV seronegative and belonged to the group of 352 seronegative cohort members. A peripheral blood sample was collected from each donor, and TCR beta sequencing was performed on peripheral blood mononuclear cells. Genomic DNA was extracted from the blood cell samples with the Qiagen DNeasy Blood Extraction Kit. Cut back by 6 bases and 0 bases, the V and J ends lie 5 bases apart. The germline V gene sets CDR1 to SNHLY and CDR2 to FYNNEI. There are 12 amino acids in the CDR3, from cysteine to phenylalanine inclusive. Left in the record is the CDR3 DNA by itself, 36 bases read in frame from the first base. Receptor libraries were prepared by the immunoSEQ multiplex PCR assay. For the multiplex PCR, a mixture combining 60 forward primers for TCR Vbeta segments and 13 reverse primers for TCR Jbeta segments was used. The CDR3 region of rearranged TCR beta genes was amplified from genomic DNA with a multiplex PCR assay. The amplified TCR beta libraries were sequenced on the Illumina HiSeq System as 87-base-pair reads. The study's own analysis went as follows. A later analysis tallied approximately 87 million unique TCR beta chains across the 666 repertoires, and some 12 million of those chains were shared by two or more donors. To remove PCR and sequencing errors, raw reads were error-corrected and collapsed into unique sequences using a nearest-neighbor algorithm that merged closely related sequences. V, D and J gene segments were assigned by aligning CDR3 sequences to IMGT reference sequences. For a sequence to be retained, a match of at least six nucleotides was required to both a V gene segment and a J gene segment. A rearrangement was called productive if the CDR3 had no stop codons and remained in frame with V and J, and every other rearrangement was called non-productive. CDR3 was defined according to IMGT convention as the region running from the second conserved V-encoded cysteine to the conserved J-encoded phenylalanine. In an earlier analysis of approximately 590 of the donors, sequences lacking an unambiguous match to a single V gene segment were excluded. An earlier analysis of 450 to 650 of the donors called V segments functional above 56.7% productive rearrangements and segregating when the between-donor standard deviation exceeded 5%. A statistical classification framework was built to diagnose cytomegalovirus status from the catalog of TCR beta chain sequences. In a later analysis, TCR nucleotide sequences were compared against IMGT/GENE-DB human TR gene sequences so that V and J genes could be assigned. A later analysis assigned CDR3 sequences and most-parsimonious VDJ recombination scenarios with the TCRdist pipeline. In a later analysis, every TCR beta chain was defined by the combination of its CDR3 amino acid sequence and its V-gene family, and reads without a unique V-gene family were dropped. As a way to deal with suspected cross-contamination and a sequencing artifact, a later analysis dropped approximately 590 nucleotide sequences that were highly shared and had low generation probability. A later analysis calculated a clonal expansion index for each public chain from normalized within-repertoire ranks of inferred template counts. In a later analysis, generation probabilities were computed with a VDJ recombination model fitted to out-of-frame rearrangements, and the resulting probabilities were checked against IGoR. In a later analysis, hypergeometric tests were used to score TCR-TCR, TCR-HLA and TCR-CMV co-occurrence, with a repertoire-size bias correction applied to TCR pairs. False discovery rates were estimated in a later analysis by permuting HLA or CMV assignments 20 times. In a later analysis, co-occurring TCRs were grouped with DBSCAN, and TCRdist sequence similarity was added when clustering was performed within HLA-allele-positive subsets. Repertoires with fewer than 30,000 or more than 120,000 public chains were left out of co-occurrence clustering, as were about 5 repertoires with anomalous nucleotide sharing. Not all clones reach the TCRdb copy of this immuneACCESS table, which keeps in-frame sequences only. Checked studies attribute under half of the gap to unresolved V genes and leave the rest unexplained. The V and J calls and clone size are taken from that table; D and trimming were inferred from the DNA. This sample has 130,000 to 150,000 clones in its table, and approximately 73% of those were observed once. The ten largest account for 1% to 1.5% of the sample.

Summary of the overall study and its limitations: Because counts were too low, 15 to 20 rarely observed V segments, including chromosome 9 orphons, were left out of the earlier analysis of approximately 580 of the donors. In a later analysis, TCR association rates were found to vary across HLA loci, with the most associated TCRs seen for DRB1 alleles and the fewest for HLA-C alleles. The sequencing pipeline was judged likely to have produced a cluster of highly shared sequence variants as a technical artifact. The presence/absence analyses assumed that sequencing depth was roughly uniform across donors, and that assumption may not be true. At a false discovery rate of 0.05, a later analysis linked under 20,000 TCR beta sequences to specific HLA alleles. The classifier was reported to diagnose cytomegalovirus status with high specificity and sensitivity in both the original cohort and the validation cohort. An association between a missense DCLRE1C variant and V-gene and J-gene trimming of TCR beta chains was found in a later genetic analysis and replicated in an independent cohort. According to a later genetic analysis, donors in an Asian-associated ancestry cluster had fewer N-insertions in productive TCRs than the approximately 670-donor mean. Some IMGT-functional V segments, including TRBV6-2 and TRBV6-3, could not be distinguished by the 87-base-pair reads and were therefore excluded. Because HLA typing was missing for some donors at each locus, association tests included only the typed subset. A further reported finding was that TCR beta sequences accurately predicted the HLA-A and HLA-B alleles for most subjects in the first cohort. The study listed 150 to 200 TCR beta chains as associated with cytomegalovirus. Linkage disequilibrium might explain the correlated functional status among segregating V segments, but an unknown experimental factor could not be excluded. A few of the identified cytomegalovirus-associated TCR beta chains were confirmed in vitro to be specific for cytomegalovirus antigens. In a later analysis, most CMV-associated TCR beta chains were found to appear HLA-restricted, with HLA associations seemingly driven largely by CMV exposure. Several of the top co-occurrence clusters appeared to be linked to parvovirus B19, influenza, CMV and Epstein-Barr virus, according to a later analysis. When HLA alleles, especially DR and DQ, strongly co-occurred, attributing TCR associations to individual alleles was difficult. This cohort had only TCR beta chains sequenced, and the lack of alpha or paired-chain data limited which features could be detected. Broadly in line with IMGT annotations, most TCR beta V segments showed up in productive rearrangements about 87% or about 30% of the time in an earlier analysis of roughly 590 of the donors. A later analysis found that HLA-associated TCR beta chains were more clonally expanded and had lower generation probabilities than equally common non-associated chains. For the cohort, immune exposure information was limited to CMV serostatus. Across donors, most TCR sequences were observed very rarely, whereas some public TCRs were present in many individuals. The authors suggested that the approach could potentially be generalized to other disease states and immunological phenotypes.

Material: PBMCs. The chain employs TRBV2 and TRBJ2-5; the D gene is unclear. The clonotype was recovered from a woman between 35 and 50 years old in good health and CMV-seronegative. CDR3 loop: CASRADQETQYF. The nucleotide sequence reads as follows: TGTGCCAGCAGGGCCGACCAAGAGACCCAGTACTTC.